This T cell receptor beta chain was documented in a study of blood T cell repertoires in COVID-19. At the level of the study: Whether acute or convalescent, the COVID-19 samples came from the United States, Italy and Spain. T cells, B-cell-depleted T cells, or PBMCs provided the cDNA or gDNA that served as material.

The germline V and J ends were trimmed by 3 bases and 1 base, with 9 bases remaining between them. Germline V gives CDR1 SGHTA, CDR2 FQGNSA. The CDR3 totals 14 residues. How the authors handled the data: Amplifying reference gene primers gave estimates of nucleated cell counts. The protocol was immunoSEQ multiplex PCR, while the TCRdb copy is restricted to in-frame clones and leaves out a portion. V and J calls and clone size are as listed in that table; D and trimming were resolved from the DNA. Here the sample spans 250,000 or so clones, around nine tenths being singletons. Participants were aged roughly 18 to 90 years from more than 20 US areas.

The sample consisted of PBMCs or T cells enriched from blood (not recorded which). The sequence derives from a woman between 18 and 29 years old who had recovered from COVID-19. The chain recombines TRBV7-2 with TRBJ2-5; D is uncertain. The CDR3 DNA follows: TGTGCCAGCAGCTTGGCGGCCGGCCAAGAGACCCAGTACTTC. Residues: CASSLAAGQETQYF.